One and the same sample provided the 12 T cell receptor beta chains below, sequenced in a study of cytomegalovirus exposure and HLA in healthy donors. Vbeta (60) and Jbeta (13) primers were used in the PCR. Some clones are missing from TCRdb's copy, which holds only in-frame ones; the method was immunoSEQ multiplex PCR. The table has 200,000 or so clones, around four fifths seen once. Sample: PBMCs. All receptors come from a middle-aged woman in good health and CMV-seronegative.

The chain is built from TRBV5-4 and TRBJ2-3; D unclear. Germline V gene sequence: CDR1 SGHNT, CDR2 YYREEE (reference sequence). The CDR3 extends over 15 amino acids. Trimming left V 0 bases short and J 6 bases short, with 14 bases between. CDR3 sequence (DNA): TGTGCCAGCAGCTTGGGGCTAGAGCCCCTCGATACGCAGTATTTT. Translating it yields CASSLGLEPLDTQYF.

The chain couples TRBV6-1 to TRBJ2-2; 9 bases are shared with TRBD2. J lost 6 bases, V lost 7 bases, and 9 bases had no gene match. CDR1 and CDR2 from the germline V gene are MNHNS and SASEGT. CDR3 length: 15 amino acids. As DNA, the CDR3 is TGTGCCAGCATCCTAGCGGGATGGGGGGCCGGGGAGCTGTTTTTT. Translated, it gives CASILAGWGAGELFF.

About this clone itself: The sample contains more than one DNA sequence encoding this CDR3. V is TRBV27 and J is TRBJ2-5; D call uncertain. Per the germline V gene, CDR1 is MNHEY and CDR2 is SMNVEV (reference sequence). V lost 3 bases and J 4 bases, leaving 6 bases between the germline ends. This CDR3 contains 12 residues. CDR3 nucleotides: TGTGCCAGCAGTTTTCGAGGAGAGACCCAGTACTTC. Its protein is CASSFRGETQYF.

CDR3: CASSPRQGGQETQYF. The CDR3 DNA reads TGTGCCAGCTCACCACGACAGGGTGGTCAAGAGACCCAGTACTTC. The chain couples TRBV18 to TRBJ2-5; 7 bases map to TRBD1. The J segment lost 2 bases and the V segment lost 1 base, leaving 4 bases of the junction unmatched. The CDR3 sequence is 15 residues long. Germline V gene data show CDR1 as KGHSH and CDR2 as LQKENI. Full variable domain (outside the CDR3, taken from reference TRBV18 and TRBJ2-5): NAGVMQNPRHLVRRRGQEARLRCSPMKGHSHVYWYRQLPEEGLKFMVYLQKENIIDESGMPKERFSAEFPKEGPSILRIQQVVRGDSAAYFCASSPRQGGQETQYFGPGTRLLVL.

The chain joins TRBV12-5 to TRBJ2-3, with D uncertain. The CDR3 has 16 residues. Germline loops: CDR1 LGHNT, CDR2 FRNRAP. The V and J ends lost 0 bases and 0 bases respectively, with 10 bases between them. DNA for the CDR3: TGTGCTAGTGGTTTGGTAACAGCCCCTAGCACAGATACGCAGTATTTT. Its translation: CASGLVTAPSTDTQYF.

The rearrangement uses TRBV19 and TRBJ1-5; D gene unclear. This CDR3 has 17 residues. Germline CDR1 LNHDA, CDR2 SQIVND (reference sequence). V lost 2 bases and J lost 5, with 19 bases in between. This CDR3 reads CASSIRGPDYMYQPQHF. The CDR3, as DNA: TGTGCCAGTAGTATAAGAGGCCCGGATTACATGTATCAGCCCCAGCATTTT.

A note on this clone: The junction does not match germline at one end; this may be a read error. CDR3 protein: CSSSLVSRGKLRTGELFF. CDR3 DNA: TGTTCCAGCAGCTTAGTCTCCAGGGGCAAATTGCGCACCGGGGAGCTGTTTTTT. The chain employs TRBV7-9 and TRBJ2-2; D perhaps matches TRBD1 (6 bases). Germline V gene data show CDR1 as SEHNR and CDR2 as FQNEAQ (reference sequence). The CDR3 covers 18 residues.

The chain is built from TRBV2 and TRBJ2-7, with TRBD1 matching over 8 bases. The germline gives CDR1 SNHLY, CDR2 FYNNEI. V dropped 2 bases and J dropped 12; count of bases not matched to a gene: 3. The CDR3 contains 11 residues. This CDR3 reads CASSELGTGYF. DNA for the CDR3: TGTGCCAGCAGTGAACTGGGGACAGGGTACTTC.

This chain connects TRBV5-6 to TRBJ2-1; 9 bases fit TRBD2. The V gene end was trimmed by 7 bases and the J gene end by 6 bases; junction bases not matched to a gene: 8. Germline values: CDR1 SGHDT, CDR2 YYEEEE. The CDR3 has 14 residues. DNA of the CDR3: TGTGCCAGCCGACGACTAGCGGTAGCCAATGAGCAGTTCTTC. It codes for CASRRLAVANEQFF.

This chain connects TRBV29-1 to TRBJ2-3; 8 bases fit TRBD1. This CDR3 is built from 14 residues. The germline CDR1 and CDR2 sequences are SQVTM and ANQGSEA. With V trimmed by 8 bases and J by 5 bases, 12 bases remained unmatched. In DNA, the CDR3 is TGCAGCACCCGACAGGGGCTCCTGTTAGATACGCAGTATTTT. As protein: CSTRQGLLLDTQYF.

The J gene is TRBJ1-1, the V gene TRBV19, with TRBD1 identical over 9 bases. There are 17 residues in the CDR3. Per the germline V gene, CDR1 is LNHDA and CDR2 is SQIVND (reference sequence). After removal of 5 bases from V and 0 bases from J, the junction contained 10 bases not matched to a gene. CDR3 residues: CASSPRDRVWMNTEAFF. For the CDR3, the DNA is TGTGCCAGTAGTCCTCGGGACAGGGTCTGGATGAACACTGAAGCTTTCTTT.

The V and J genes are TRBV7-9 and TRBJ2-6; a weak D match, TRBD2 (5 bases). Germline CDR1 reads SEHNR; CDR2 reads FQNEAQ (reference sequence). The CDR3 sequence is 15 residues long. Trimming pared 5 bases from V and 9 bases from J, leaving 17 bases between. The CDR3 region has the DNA TGTGCCAGCAGCCCAGGAGGTTTCCTGGACAACGTCCTGACTTTC. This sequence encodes CASSPGGFLDNVLTF.